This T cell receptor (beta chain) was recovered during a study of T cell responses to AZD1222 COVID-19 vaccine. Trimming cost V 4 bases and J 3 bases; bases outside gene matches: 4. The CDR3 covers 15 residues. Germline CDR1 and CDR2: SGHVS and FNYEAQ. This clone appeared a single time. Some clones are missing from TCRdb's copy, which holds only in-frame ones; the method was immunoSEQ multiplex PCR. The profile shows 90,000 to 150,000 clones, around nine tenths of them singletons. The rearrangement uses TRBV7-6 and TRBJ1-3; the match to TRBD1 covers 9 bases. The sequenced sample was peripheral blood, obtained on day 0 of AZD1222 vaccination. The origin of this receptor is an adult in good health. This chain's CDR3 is CASSSTGGFGNTIYF. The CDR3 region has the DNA TGTGCCAGCAGCTCGACAGGGGGATTTGGAAACACCATATATTTT.